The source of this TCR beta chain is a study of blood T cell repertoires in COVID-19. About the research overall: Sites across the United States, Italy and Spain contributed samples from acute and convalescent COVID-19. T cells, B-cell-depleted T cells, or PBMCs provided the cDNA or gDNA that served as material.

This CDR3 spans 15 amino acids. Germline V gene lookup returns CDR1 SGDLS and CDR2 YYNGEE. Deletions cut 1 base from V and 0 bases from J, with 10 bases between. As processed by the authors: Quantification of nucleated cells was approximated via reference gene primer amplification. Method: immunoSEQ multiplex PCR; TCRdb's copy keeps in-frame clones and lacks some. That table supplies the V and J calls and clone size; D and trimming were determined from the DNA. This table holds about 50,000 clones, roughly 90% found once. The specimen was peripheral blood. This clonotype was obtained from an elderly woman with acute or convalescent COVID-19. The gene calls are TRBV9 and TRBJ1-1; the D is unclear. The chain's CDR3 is CASSVIPDLNTEAFF. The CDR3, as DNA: TGTGCCAGCAGCGTAATCCCAGACTTGAACACTGAAGCTTTCTTT.